The entry below describes one T cell receptor beta chain. Germline V gene lookup returns CDR1 MNHNS and CDR2 SASEGT. This CDR3 has 15 amino acids. V was cut by 2 bases and J by 6 bases, with 17 bases left in between. The entry originates in a study of blood T cell repertoires in COVID-19. About the research overall: Two consecutive negative NP/OP PCR tests, clearance, or resolved symptoms defined Cohort 3 recovery.

Allocation to cohorts depended on clinical history reported by the participants. The data were produced by immunoSEQ multiplex PCR, yet TCRdb's version contains in-frame clones alone and is incomplete. The sample holds 400,000 or so clones, over 75% seen once. This chain connects TRBV6-1 to TRBJ2-7; D uncertain. Sequenced material: PBMCs or T cells enriched from blood (not recorded which). The source of this sequence is a man in his forties or fifties in a cohort exposed to, infected with or recovered from COVID-19 (not recorded which). The CDR3, as DNA: TGTGCCAGCAGTGAAATCTGGTCAAAGTACGGCGAGCAGTACTTC. Protein: CASSEIWSKYGEQYF.